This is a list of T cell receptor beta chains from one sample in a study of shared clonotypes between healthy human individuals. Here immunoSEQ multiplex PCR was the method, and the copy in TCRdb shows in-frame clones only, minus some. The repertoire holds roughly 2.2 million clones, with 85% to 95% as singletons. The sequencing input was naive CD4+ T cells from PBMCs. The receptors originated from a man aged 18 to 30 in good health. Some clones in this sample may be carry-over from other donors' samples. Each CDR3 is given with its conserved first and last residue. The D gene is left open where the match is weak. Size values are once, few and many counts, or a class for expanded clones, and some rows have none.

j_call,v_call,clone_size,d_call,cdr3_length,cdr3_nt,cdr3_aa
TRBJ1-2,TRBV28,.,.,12,TGTGCCAGCAAGGTCCGGGGCTATGGCTACACCTTC,CASKVRGYGYTF
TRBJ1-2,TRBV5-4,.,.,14,TGTGCCAGCAGCTCCCCCAGAGAGAACTATGGCTACACCTTC,CASSSPRENYGYTF
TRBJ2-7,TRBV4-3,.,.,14,TGCGCCAGCAGCCAAGCTCGGACAAGCTACGAGCAGTACTTC,CASSQARTSYEQYF
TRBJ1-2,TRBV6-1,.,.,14,TGTGCCAGCAGTTTGAGGAGACAGATCTATGGCTACACCTTC,CASSLRRQIYGYTF
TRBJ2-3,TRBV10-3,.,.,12,TGTGCCACTAGCGCAAACACAGATACGCAGTATTTT,CATSANTDTQYF
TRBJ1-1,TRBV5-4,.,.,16,TGTGCCAGCAGTCTCCAGGGGCTGAGGAGGAACACTGAAGCTTTCTTT,CASSLQGLRRNTEAFF
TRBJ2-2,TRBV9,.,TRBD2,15,TGTGCCAGCAGCCCCGGGACTAGCGGAACCGGGGAGCTGTTTTTT,CASSPGTSGTGELFF
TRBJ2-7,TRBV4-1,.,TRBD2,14,TGCGCCAGCAGCCTGGGACTAGCGGGAGAATTGCAGTACTTC,CASSLGLAGELQYF
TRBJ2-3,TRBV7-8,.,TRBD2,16,TGTGCCAGCAGCTTAAGATTAGCGGGAGAGACGGAGACGCAGTATTTT,CASSLRLAGETETQYF
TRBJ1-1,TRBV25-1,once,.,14,TGTGCCAGCAGTGCCCCGACAGGTTTAACGGAAGCTTTCTTT,CASSAPTGLTEAFF
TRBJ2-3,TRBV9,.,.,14,TGTGCCAGCAGCCCCCAGCCGACGACAGATACGCAGTATTTT,CASSPQPTTDTQYF
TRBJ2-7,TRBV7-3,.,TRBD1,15,TGTGCCAGCAGCCCGTCCGGACAGGGGGCCTACGAGCAGTACTTC,CASSPSGQGAYEQYF
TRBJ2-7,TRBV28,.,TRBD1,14,TGTGCCAGCAGTCCAGGACAGGCCTCCTACGAGCAGTACTTT,CASSPGQASYEQYF
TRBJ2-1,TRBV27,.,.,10,TGTGCCAGCTCCTACAATGAGCAGTTCTTC,CASSYNEQFF
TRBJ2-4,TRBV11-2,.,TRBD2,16,TGTGCCAGCACCCCGGGACTAGCGGGATTGCAAAACATTCAGTACTTC,CASTPGLAGLQNIQYF
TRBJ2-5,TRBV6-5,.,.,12,TGTGCCAGCAGTTACGGGGCTGAGACCCAGTACTTC,CASSYGAETQYF
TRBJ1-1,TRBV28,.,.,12,TGTGCCAGCAGGCAAGCGGGCTATGAAGCTTTCTTT,CASRQAGYEAFF
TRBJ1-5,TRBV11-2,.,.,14,TGTGCCAGCAGCTTAGACCGGAGCCAGCAGCCCCAGCATTTT,CASSLDRSQQPQHF
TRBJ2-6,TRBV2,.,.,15,TGTGCCAGCAGTGAAGCGTTACCGGGGGCCAACGTCCTGACTTTC,CASSEALPGANVLTF
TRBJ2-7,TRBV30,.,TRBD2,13,TGTGCCTGGAGCTCGGGGAGGGCTTACGAGCAGTACTTC,CAWSSGRAYEQYF
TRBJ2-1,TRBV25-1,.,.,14,TGTGCCAGCAGTGAACCCGGGACCTACAATGAGCAGTTCTTC,CASSEPGTYNEQFF
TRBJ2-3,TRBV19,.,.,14,TGTGCCAGTAGTTGGGACACCAGCACAGATACGCAGTATTTT,CASSWDTSTDTQYF
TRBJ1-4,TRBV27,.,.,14,TGTGCCAGCAGTTCCCTCGGGGTTGGTGAAAAACTGTTTTTT,CASSSLGVGEKLFF
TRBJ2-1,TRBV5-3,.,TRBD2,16,TGTGCCAGAAGCCTTCTTGCGAGCGGGAGGGTTAGTGAGCAGTTCTTC,CARSLLASGRVSEQFF